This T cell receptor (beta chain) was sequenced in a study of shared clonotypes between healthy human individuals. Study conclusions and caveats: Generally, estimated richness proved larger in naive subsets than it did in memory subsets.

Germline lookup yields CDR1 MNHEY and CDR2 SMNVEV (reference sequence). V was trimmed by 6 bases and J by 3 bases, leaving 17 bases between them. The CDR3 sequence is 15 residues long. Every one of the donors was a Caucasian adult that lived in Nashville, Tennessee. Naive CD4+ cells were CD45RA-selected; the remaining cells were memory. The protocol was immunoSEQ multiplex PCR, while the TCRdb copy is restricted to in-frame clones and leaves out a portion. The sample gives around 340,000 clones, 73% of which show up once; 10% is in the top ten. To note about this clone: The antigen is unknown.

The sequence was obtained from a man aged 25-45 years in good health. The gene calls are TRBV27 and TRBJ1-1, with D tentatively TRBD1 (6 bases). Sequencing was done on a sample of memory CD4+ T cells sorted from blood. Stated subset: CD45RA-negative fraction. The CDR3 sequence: CASSRSGVGYTEAFF. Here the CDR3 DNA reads TGTGCCAGCAGCCGATCAGGGGTAGGGTACACTGAAGCTTTCTTT.